This is a list of T cell receptor beta chains from one sample in a study of CD8+ T cells in alopecia areata. Sequencing was performed with immunoSEQ multiplex PCR; in TCRdb, only in-frame clones are kept and a portion is missing. The sample holds about 64,000 clones, 35% to 55% seen once. This material consisted of CD8+ T cells sorted from blood, taken at approximately week 36, from a patient treated with tofacitinib. The receptor set was obtained from a human donor with alopecia areata. The CDR3 runs from the conserved cysteine through the conserved F or W. The D gene is left open where the match is weak.

V	D	J	CDR3
TRBV19	-	TRBJ1-4	CASSQVGAREKLFF
TRBV29-1	-	TRBJ2-1	CSVIAYNEQFF
TRBV20-1	-	TRBJ2-5	CSGSEETQYF
TRBV19	-	TRBJ1-1	CATSQGKNTEAFF
TRBV2	-	TRBJ2-5	CASSAPSVRQETQYF
TRBV9	TRBD1	TRBJ2-3	CASSATGAFTDTQYF
TRBV25-1	-	TRBJ2-6	CASSEQGRLSGANVLTF
TRBV5-1	-	TRBJ1-2	CASSLDLYPNGYTF
TRBV13	TRBD2	TRBJ2-7	CASSLEGLAVEQYF
TRBV30	TRBD1	TRBJ2-7	CAWSEGTGYYEQYF
TRBV29-1	TRBD2	TRBJ2-3	CSVDGVWGLAGGTDTQYF
TRBV30	TRBD2	TRBJ2-7	CAWGLAGNYEQYF
TRBV27	TRBD1	TRBJ2-5	CASSLGTGAQETQYF
TRBV4-1	-	TRBJ2-7	CASSQDLGMGRNEQYF
TRBV30	-	TRBJ1-1	CAWETGWETEAFF
TRBV23-1	-	TRBJ2-7	CASSQPGSIHEQYF
TRBV10-3	-	TRBJ2-2	CAISNTGELFF
TRBV10-3	-	TRBJ2-1	CAITTNGNEQFF
TRBV5-6	TRBD2	TRBJ2-1	CASSISGSNEQFF
TRBV9	-	TRBJ1-1	CASSVEGNTEAFF
TRBV7-8	TRBD1	TRBJ2-7	CASSPGDSYEQYF
TRBV5-1	-	TRBJ2-7	CASSLGGLDSYEQYF
TRBV29-1	TRBD2	TRBJ2-3	CSASMGGTDTQYF
TRBV4-1	-	TRBJ2-7	CASSQEWRGSYEQYF
TRBV9	TRBD2	TRBJ2-3	CASSVDLAASTDTQYF
TRBV29-1	-	TRBJ2-7	CSVVVRAYEQYF
TRBV29-1	-	TRBJ2-7	CSGLTGPSYEQYF
TRBV4-3	-	TRBJ2-7	CASSQGRDTLRYEQYF
TRBV14	-	TRBJ2-5	CASSPRLGGETQYF
TRBV11-2	-	TRBJ2-2	CASSLTTGELFF
TRBV19	TRBD1	TRBJ1-1	CASSTDPDRGSWNTEAFF
TRBV2	TRBD1	TRBJ2-4	CASSVGRGIKNIQYF
TRBV5-6	TRBD2	TRBJ2-7	CASSPRLGLAGREQYF
TRBV9	TRBD2	TRBJ2-2	CASTVGTSRSGELFF
TRBV6-5	-	TRBJ2-7	CASSYSQGFSYEQYF
TRBV19	-	TRBJ2-3	CAEWAASTDTQYF
TRBV11-2	TRBD1	TRBJ1-2	CASSPGASGGSYGYTF
TRBV29-1	TRBD1	TRBJ2-7	CSGTKGTGQYF
TRBV9	-	TRBJ2-7	CASNWGDPTYEQYF
TRBV7-8	-	TRBJ2-7	CASSLAERGEQYF
TRBV7-9	-	TRBJ1-1	CASSLVVTPNTEAFF
TRBV6-6	TRBD1	TRBJ2-2	CAVRGQGLTGELFF
TRBV29-1	TRBD2	TRBJ2-3	CSVEGRGDSSTDTQYF
TRBV27	TRBD1	TRBJ1-1	CASSSPPGQLNTEAFF
TRBV15	TRBD2	TRBJ2-5	CATSGGLAGGWGNQETQYF
TRBV7-2	-	TRBJ2-3	CASSLVGDTDTQYF
TRBV5-6	TRBD2	TRBJ2-1	CASSLEGLAGGPHNEQFF
TRBV27	TRBD1	TRBJ2-6	CASSLSGLSDRVGSGANVLTF
TRBV29-1	-	TRBJ2-3	CSVEEAQRSTDTQYF
TRBV5-6	-	TRBJ2-1	CASSLAASYNEQFF
TRBV2	-	TRBJ1-5	CASSETVGRGNQPQHF
TRBV30	-	TRBJ1-3	CAWSADSSSGNTIYF
TRBV2	-	TRBJ2-2	CAGGERGNTGELFF
TRBV15	-	TRBJ1-2	CATSRDLGTVYGYTF